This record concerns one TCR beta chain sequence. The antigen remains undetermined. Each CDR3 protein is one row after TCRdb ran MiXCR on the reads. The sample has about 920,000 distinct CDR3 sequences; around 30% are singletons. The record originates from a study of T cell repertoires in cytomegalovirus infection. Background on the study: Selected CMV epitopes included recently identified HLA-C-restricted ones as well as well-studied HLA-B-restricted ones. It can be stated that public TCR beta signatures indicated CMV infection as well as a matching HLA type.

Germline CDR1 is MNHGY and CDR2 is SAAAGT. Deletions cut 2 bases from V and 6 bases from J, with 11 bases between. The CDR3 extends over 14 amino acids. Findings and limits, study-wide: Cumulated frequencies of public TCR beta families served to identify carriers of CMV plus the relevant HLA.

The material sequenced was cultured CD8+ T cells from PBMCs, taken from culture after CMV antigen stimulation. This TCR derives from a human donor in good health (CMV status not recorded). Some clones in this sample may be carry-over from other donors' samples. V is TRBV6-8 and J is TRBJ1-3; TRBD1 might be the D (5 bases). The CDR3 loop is CASSYGAGQNTIYF. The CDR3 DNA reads TGTGCCAGCAGTTACGGGGCAGGGCAAAACACCATATATTTT.